What follows are 28 T cell receptor beta chains derived from one specimen sequenced in a study of T cells in women clearing cervical HPV infection (dated by TCRdb to 2017 to 2018). The library was produced with the immunoSEQ multiplex PCR assay. This is the immuneACCESS table as TCRdb keeps it, with only in-frame sequences that have V and J called. A part of the clones is gone; compared with another copy, unresolved V genes explain less than half, and the rest is unexplained. The sample has roughly 45,000 clones on record. Approximately 1% of the sample comes from the top ten. Input material: blood buffy coat. These receptors originate from a woman aged 18-70 years with a cervical HPV16 infection that either progressed to CIN3+ or cleared (not recorded which).

As to this clone: The DNA ends 3 residues before the CDR3 does, and the rest of the CDR3 is filled in from the germline J gene. The rearrangement links TRBV6-1 to TRBJ2-7, with unresolved D. CDR1 and CDR2 from the germline V gene are MNHNS and SASEGT. V dropped 1 base and J dropped 6 bases, with 4 bases sitting between them. CDR3 length equals 11 residues. Partial CDR3 DNA: TGTGCCAGCAGTGAAGACTCCGAG. Its translation is CASSEDSE. The entire CDR3 is CASSEDSEQYF.

As concerns this clone: The read falls 3 residues short of the CDR3 end, and the missing part is taken from the germline J gene. V gene TRBV5-1 combines with J gene TRBJ2-1, with 8 positions matching TRBD2. Per germline, CDR1 SGHRS and CDR2 YFSETQ. The CDR3 contains 17 residues. The ends lost 0 bases at V and 0 bases at J; junction bases unmatched: 5. CDR3 DNA (partial): TGCGCCAGCAGCTTGGATTCGGGGACTAGCTCCTACAATGAG. Translated: CASSLDSGTSSYNE. The complete CDR3 sequence is CASSLDSGTSSYNEQFF.

On this clone: The missing CDR3 end, 3 residues past where the read stops, is filled in from the germline J gene. The genes are TRBV20-1 and TRBJ2-7, with a tentative D call TRBD1 (6 bases). The CDR3 has 13 residues. Trimming took 7 bases from V and 2 from J, leaving 15 bases between them. Germline loops: CDR1 DFQATT, CDR2 SNEGSKA (reference sequence). This CDR3 is CSGGRREPYEQYF. Partial CDR3 DNA: TGCAGTGGGGGGCGCAGGGAACCCTACGAG.

To note about this clone: With the read ending 3 residues before the CDR3 end, the germline J gene is used to fill in that end. J is TRBJ2-4 and V is TRBV30, with 7 bases lining up with TRBD1. The CDR3 sequence is 17 residues long. Germline CDR1 GTSNPN, CDR2 SVGIG (reference sequence). V trimming: 2 bases; J trimming: 1 base; junction bases outside the gene matches: 11. The CDR3 DNA, read in part, is TGTGCCTGGAGTCCTTCTCCCGGGACAGCGGCCAAAAACATT. This sequence encodes CAWSPSPGTAAKNI. The whole CDR3 sequence reads CAWSPSPGTAAKNIQYF.

Concerning this clone: The CDR3 end falls 3 residues outside the read, so it is completed with the germline J gene. This chain joins TRBV7-9 and TRBJ2-2; TRBD1 aligns across 7 bases. CDR1 SEHNR and CDR2 FQNEAQ come from the germline V gene (reference sequence). This CDR3 region has 13 residues. CDR3 DNA (partial): TGTGCCAGCAGAACAGGGGTGAGCGAAAAG. Amino acids: CASRTGVSEK. The whole CDR3 protein reads CASRTGVSEKLFF.

Comment on this clone: The CDR3 extends 3 residues past the end of the read, so its final part is completed from the germline J gene. This rearrangement joins TRBV20-1 to TRBJ2-1; the D gene is possibly TRBD2 (6 bases). The CDR3 covers 13 residues. Trimming stripped 3 bases from V and 7 bases from J, with 13 bases between. The germline V gene has CDR1 DFQATT and CDR2 SNEGSKA (reference sequence). The CDR3 spells CSARGGFGNEQFF. The covered CDR3 bases are TGCAGTGCTAGGGGGGGATTCGGAAATGAG.

About this clone itself: The read halts 3 residues ahead of the CDR3 end, with the missing end drawn from the germline J gene. This chain uses TRBV7-7 with TRBJ2-5; D call uncertain. V was trimmed by 2 bases and J by 1 base, leaving 11 bases between them. Germline V gives CDR1 SSHAT, CDR2 FNYEAQ (reference sequence). The CDR3 spans 15 residues. CDR3: CASSLQGGTQETQYF. CDR3 bases read: TGTGCCAGCAGCTTACAAGGCGGCACCCAAGAGACC.

Of note for this clone: The read stops 3 residues short of the end of the CDR3; the missing end is completed from the germline J gene. This chain uses TRBV3-1 (or the pseudogene TRBV3-2) with TRBJ2-7, with TRBD2 identical over 10 bases. This CDR3 comprises 15 residues. The V gene's germline CDR1 is LGHDT and CDR2 YNNKEL (reference sequence). After removal of 2 bases from V and 3 bases from J, the junction contained 4 bases not matched to a gene. The DNA read from the CDR3 is TGTGCCAGCAGCCAATTGCTAGCGGGAGACTACGAG. This gives the protein CASSQLLAGDYE. The full CDR3 sequence reads CASSQLLAGDYEQYF.

On this clone: The sequenced fragment ends 3 residues before the CDR3 boundary, so the rest is inferred from the germline J gene. V usage is TRBV5-4 and J usage is TRBJ2-3; 8 bases agree with TRBD2. Germline V CDR1 and CDR2: SGHNT, YYREEE (reference sequence). The CDR3 consists of 15 residues. Incomplete CDR3 DNA: TGTGCCAGCAGCCCATCCGGGACTAGTGACGAGACG. Translation gives CASSPSGTSDET. From start to end, the CDR3 is CASSPSGTSDETQYF.

Note on this clone: The sequence runs out 3 residues before the end of the CDR3; the remainder is reconstructed from the germline J gene. The chain is built from TRBV18 and TRBJ1-2, with TRBD1 matching over 9 bases. The CDR3 has 13 residues. Germline values: CDR1 KGHSH, CDR2 LQKENI. This chain's CDR3 is CASSPGQGNDYTF. The CDR3 bases that were read are TGTGCCAGCTCACCGGGACAGGGTAACGAC.

A word on this clone: The read ends 3 residues before the CDR3 terminus; that terminus is restored from the germline J gene. The chain carries TRBV4-2 and TRBJ1-2; possibly TRBD1 for D (6 bases). Per the germline V gene, CDR1 is LGHNA and CDR2 is YNFKEQ. The CDR3 has 15 residues. The CDR3 region is CASSQESGGAGGYTF. The CDR3 DNA, read in part, is TGTGCCAGCAGCCAAGAGTCTGGGGGCGCAGGGGGC.

As concerns this clone: The observed sequence ends 3 residues before the CDR3 terminus, with the missing tail filled in from the germline J gene. The V and J genes are TRBV19 and TRBJ2-4, with D possibly TRBD1 on 6 matching bases. The CDR3 runs 15 residues. V lost 7 bases and J lost 6, with 19 bases in between. Germline values: CDR1 LNHDA, CDR2 SQIVND (reference sequence). The sequenced CDR3 bases are TGTGCCAGTACTTCGCCAGGGGATCCGATAAACATT. It is translated as CASTSPGDPINI. The whole CDR3 protein is CASTSPGDPINIQYF.

As to this clone: The DNA ends 3 residues before the CDR3 does, and the rest of the CDR3 is filled in from the germline J gene. The chain employs TRBV19 and TRBJ2-3; the match to TRBD2 covers 8 bases. CDR1 LNHDA and CDR2 SQIVND come from the germline V gene (reference sequence). V dropped 3 bases and J dropped 6; count of bases not matched to a gene: 8. CDR3 size: 15 residues. The CDR3 region is CASSMQRGLLDTQYF. The CDR3 bases that were read are TGTGCCAGTAGTATGCAGCGGGGGTTACTCGATACG.

The DNA read from the CDR3 is TGCGCCAGCAGCTTATCAGGGGCTCTCAATCAGCCT. This translates into CASSLSGALNQP. The full CDR3 protein is CASSLSGALNQPQYF. The chain recombines TRBV5-1 with TRBJ2-4, with a possible D match to TRBD1 (6 bases). Coverage ceases 3 residues before the CDR3 finishes, and the germline J gene fills in the end. Per germline, CDR1 SGHRS and CDR2 YFSETQ. This CDR3 contains 15 residues.

The covered CDR3 bases are TGCGCCAGCAGCCTACTGGGACTAGCGGGGGGTAATGAG. Encoded protein: CASSLLGLAGGNE. The entire CDR3 protein reads CASSLLGLAGGNEQFF. The V and J genes are TRBV5-1 and TRBJ2-1, with 15 bases lining up with TRBD2. The observed sequence ends 3 residues before the CDR3 terminus, with the missing tail filled in from the germline J gene. V shed 4 bases and J 7 bases; nucleotides not matched to a gene: 6. CDR3 length: 16 amino acids. Germline CDR1 SGHRS, CDR2 YFSETQ.

In the case of this clone: The read comes to an end 3 residues before the CDR3 does, leaving the germline J gene to fill in the end. The chain uses TRBV7-9 and TRBJ2-7; no reliable D call. The CDR3 runs 14 residues. CDR1 is SEHNR and CDR2 is FQNEAQ in the germline V gene (reference sequence). The ends were cut back, 2 bases at V and 2 bases at J, with 10 bases in the middle. The CDR3 protein is CASSLTLLPYEQYF. CDR3 DNA (partial): TGTGCCAGCAGCTTAACATTATTACCCTACGAG.

Comment on this clone: The CDR3 is cut off 3 residues early in the read; its end comes from the germline J gene. The chain uses TRBV5-5 and TRBJ1-2; D perhaps matches TRBD1 (6 bases). The germline V gene has CDR1 SGHKS and CDR2 YYEKEE (reference sequence). CDR3 length: 14 amino acids. The covered CDR3 bases are TGTGCCAGCAGCTTGAGCGCAGGGGTGGGGGGC. It specifies CASSLSAGVGG. From start to end, the CDR3 is CASSLSAGVGGYTF.

Details on this clone: The read terminates 3 residues before the CDR3 end, so the remaining end is supplied by the germline J gene. The chain links TRBV6-1 to TRBJ2-5; D remains unclear. The CDR3 contains 13 residues. The germline V gene has CDR1 MNHNS and CDR2 SASEGT. V was pared by 1 base and J by 4 bases, with 7 bases between. The DNA read from the CDR3 is TGTGCCAGCAGTGAAGGAGGTCGAGAGACC. Residues: CASSEGGRET. The whole CDR3 is CASSEGGRETQYF.

Regarding this clone: Read data end 3 residues before the CDR3 end; the end is taken from the germline J gene. V gene TRBV6-4 combines with J gene TRBJ2-2; 7 bases match TRBD2. Germline lookup yields CDR1 MRHNA and CDR2 SNTAGT. This CDR3 region has 14 residues. With V trimmed by 6 bases and J by 7 bases, 8 bases remained unmatched. CDR3 DNA (partial): TGTGCCAGCAGGGGGGACTACCGGGGCGGGGAG. Amino acids: CASRGDYRGGE. The full CDR3 protein reads CASRGDYRGGELFF.

With respect to this clone: Read data end 3 residues before the CDR3 end; the end is taken from the germline J gene. The rearrangement links TRBV4-1 to TRBJ1-5; maybe TRBD1 (5 bases). This CDR3 comprises 14 residues. Germline CDR1 and CDR2: MGHRA and YSYEKL. V was cut by 0 bases and J by 7 bases, with 10 bases left in between. CDR3 DNA (partial): TGCGCCAGCAGCCAAGATAATGGGGGGCAGCCC. Encoded protein: CASSQDNGGQP. The whole CDR3 sequence reads CASSQDNGGQPQHF.

As for this clone: The sequenced fragment ends 3 residues before the CDR3 boundary, so the rest is inferred from the germline J gene. J is TRBJ2-7 and V is TRBV19; TRBD2 aligns across 11 bases. Germline V lookup: CDR1 LNHDA, CDR2 SQIVND (reference sequence). CDR3 length: 15 residues. V lost 6 bases, J lost 4 bases, and 8 bases stayed unmatched. The CDR3 bases that were read are TGTGCCAGTAGACCCGGGACTAGCGGTGGATACGAG. This translates into CASRPGTSGGYE. From start to end, the CDR3 is CASRPGTSGGYEQYF.

A remark on this clone: The observed sequence ends 3 residues before the CDR3 terminus, with the missing tail filled in from the germline J gene. The V and J genes are TRBV5-1 and TRBJ2-5; 8 bases align to TRBD1. The CDR3 totals 15 residues. After removal of 4 bases from V and 5 bases from J, the junction contained 10 bases not matched to a gene. Germline V gene data show CDR1 as SGHRS and CDR2 as YFSETQ. CDR3 protein: CASSPGTGWRETQYF. Incomplete CDR3 DNA: TGCGCCAGCAGCCCAGGGACAGGCTGGAGGGAGACC.

Concerning this clone itself: The read terminates 3 residues ahead of where the CDR3 ends, so the germline J gene completes it. The V and J genes are TRBV7-2 and TRBJ1-6; tentative D call: TRBD1 (6 bases). The CDR3 is 15 amino acids. Trimming removed 4 bases from V and 7 bases from J, with 14 bases in between. Germline loops: CDR1 SGHTA, CDR2 FQGNSA. The CDR3 loop is CASSWGTYLNSPLHF. Partial CDR3 DNA: TGTGCCAGCAGCTGGGGGACATACCTGAATTCACCC. Supplemented by reference TRBV7-2 and TRBJ1-6, the full variable domain reads GAGVSQSPSNKVTEKGKDVELRCDPISGHTALYWYRQSLGQGLEFLIYFQGNSAPDKSGLPSDRFSAERTGGSVSTLTIQRTQQEDSAVYLCASSWGTYLNSPLHFGNGTRLTVT.

Comments on this clone: The CDR3 end falls 3 residues outside the read, so it is completed with the germline J gene. V gene TRBV18 combines with J gene TRBJ1-2, with a weak D call TRBD1 (6 bases). This CDR3 spans 16 amino acids. Germline CDR1 and CDR2: KGHSH and LQKENI. CDR3 in amino acids: CASSTRTSGGADTYTF. The CDR3 DNA, read in part, is TGTGCCAGCTCTACAAGGACTAGCGGGGGGGCAGATACC. The full variable domain, completed using reference TRBV18 and TRBJ1-2, is NAGVMQNPRHLVRRRGQEARLRCSPMKGHSHVYWYRQLPEEGLKFMVYLQKENIIDESGMPKERFSAEFPKEGPSILRIQQVVRGDSAAYFCASSTRTSGGADTYTFGSGTRLTVV.

Note on this clone: The read ends 3 residues early relative to the CDR3; the germline J gene fills the gap. Distinct nucleotide sequences in the sample also encode this CDR3. The chain employs TRBV5-5 and TRBJ1-2; D is perhaps TRBD1 (6 bases). CDR3 length equals 15 residues. Germline CDR1 is SGHKS and CDR2 is YYEKEE (reference sequence). Trimming stripped 0 bases from V and 5 bases from J, with 14 bases between. The CDR3 sequence: CASSLVDSLSYGYTF. The covered CDR3 bases are TGTGCCAGCAGCTTGGTGGACAGCTTAAGTTATGGC.

As for this clone: The read terminates 3 residues ahead of where the CDR3 ends, so the germline J gene completes it. The J gene is TRBJ1-2, the V gene TRBV19; the D gene is possibly TRBD1 (5 bases). The CDR3 contains 15 residues. CDR1 and CDR2 from the germline V gene are LNHDA and SQIVND (reference sequence). Partial CDR3 DNA: TGTGCCAGTAGCGCCGGGACTAGCCGCACAGATACC. Protein sequence: CASSAGTSRTDT. From start to end, the CDR3 is CASSAGTSRTDTYTF. Based on the CDR3 plus reference TRBV19 and TRBJ1-2, the full variable domain is DGGITQSPKYLFRKEGQNVTLSCEQNLNHDAMYWYRQDPGQGLRLIYYSQIVNDFQKGDIAEGYSVSREKKESFPLTVTSAQKNPTAFYLCASSAGTSRTDTYTFGSGTRLTVV.

About this clone itself: With the read ending 3 residues before the CDR3 end, the germline J gene is used to fill in that end. The chain uses TRBV5-5 and TRBJ1-1; D gene uncertain. The germline gives CDR1 SGHKS, CDR2 YYEKEE (reference sequence). The V gene lost 1 base and the J gene lost 4 bases, with 8 bases spanning the gap. The length of the CDR3 is 13 residues. The CDR3 sequence is CASSLYSGTEAFF. Incomplete CDR3 DNA: TGTGCCAGCAGCTTGTACTCCGGCACTGAA.

On this clone itself: The CDR3 end is not reached by the read, which stops 3 residues before it; the germline J gene fills it in. The V call is TRBV7-9, the J call TRBJ2-5, with D possibly being TRBD2 (6 bases). The germline V gene has CDR1 SEHNR and CDR2 FQNEAQ (reference sequence). The length of the CDR3 is 15 residues. With 4 bases removed from V and 5 bases from J, the gap between germline ends came to 17 bases. The CDR3 DNA, read in part, is TGTGCCAGCAGCTCACTAGCAGTGATTGGGGAGACC. It yields the protein CASSSLAVIGET. The CDR3 reads in full as CASSSLAVIGETQYF.